One and the same sample provided the 19 T cell receptor beta chains below, sequenced in a study of blood T cells in healthy people across ages. A second PCR of 7 to 11 cycles used a sample-barcoded 5' primer and a J-beta primer mix. TCRdb re-called the 5' RACE reads through MiXCR, storing one row per CDR3 protein. The sample includes about 1,400,000 distinct CDR3 sequences, roughly 60% of them seen just once. The sample comprised blood. All receptors come from a man aged 18 to 30 in good health.

In its sample, this clonotype was seen a few times. V is TRBV6-5 and J is TRBJ1-6, with a possible D match to TRBD1 (5 bases). The germline V gene encodes CDR1 MNHEY and CDR2 SVGAGI. V was pared by 2 bases and J by 3 bases, with 14 bases between. This CDR3 has 17 amino acids. Written as DNA, the CDR3 is TGTGCCAGCAGTTACAGGGGCACGAACCTCTATAATTCACCCCTCCACTTT. This translates into CASSYRGTNLYNSPLHF.

J is TRBJ2-5 and V is TRBV20-1; D could derive from TRBD1 or TRBD2 (5 bases each). Germline V gene sequence: CDR1 DFQATT, CDR2 SNEGSKA (reference sequence). V lost 0 bases, J lost 2 bases, and 16 bases lay in between. The CDR3 totals 16 residues. The CDR3 loop is CSARDFSRGGQETQYF. As DNA, the CDR3 is TGCAGTGCTAGAGATTTTTCGAGGGGCGGGCAAGAGACCCAGTACTTC.

This clonotype was counted only a few times. CDR3 loop: CASSESSSGVNEQFF. The DNA of the CDR3 is TGTGCCAGCAGTGAGTCGTCTAGCGGGGTCAATGAGCAGTTCTTC. The chain couples TRBV6-4 to TRBJ2-1; TRBD2 matches at 9 bases. The CDR3 has 15 residues. Trimming cost V 3 bases and J 6 bases; bases outside gene matches: 6. Germline loops: CDR1 MRHNA, CDR2 SNTAGT.

This clonotype has just a few counts. The V and J genes are TRBV29-1 and TRBJ2-1; D is possibly TRBD1 (6 bases). The CDR3 is made up of 13 amino acids. Germline V gene sequence: CDR1 SQVTM, CDR2 ANQGSEA. V lost 5 bases to trimming and J lost 5 bases, with 13 bases between them. CDR3 in amino acids: CSVTRDNNNEQFF. As DNA, the CDR3 is TGCAGCGTTACCCGGGACAACAACAATGAGCAGTTCTTC.

The chain recombines TRBV5-1 with TRBJ2-3; 7 nucleotides match TRBD1. The ends lost 4 bases at V and 4 bases at J; junction bases unmatched: 9. The CDR3 sequence is 15 residues long. From germline, CDR1 is SGHRS and CDR2 YFSETQ. The CDR3 here is CASSISSTGPDTQYF. The CDR3 nucleotides read TGCGCCAGCAGCATCTCCTCGACAGGGCCAGATACGCAGTATTTT.

The chain carries TRBV7-8 and TRBJ2-7, with TRBD2 identical over 8 bases. The V gene end was trimmed by 2 bases and the J gene end by 3 bases; junction bases not matched to a gene: 6. CDR1 is SGHVS, CDR2 FQNEAQ, per germline. The CDR3 covers 15 residues. The CDR3 sequence: CASSLLGAGVYEQYF. The CDR3 DNA sequence: TGTGCCAGCAGCTTATTAGGAGCGGGAGTCTACGAGCAGTACTTC. The full variable domain, its missing parts supplied by reference TRBV7-8 and TRBJ2-7, is GAGVSQSPRYKVAKRGQDVALRCDPISGHVSLFWYQQALGQGPEFLTYFQNEAQLDKSGLPSDRFFAERPEGSVSTLKIQRTQQEDSAVYLCASSLLGAGVYEQYFGPGTRLTVT.

The chain uses TRBV7-6 and TRBJ2-1; 8 nucleotides match TRBD2. The CDR3 loop spans 20 amino acids. Germline V gene sequence: CDR1 SGHVS, CDR2 FNYEAQ. The V gene end was trimmed by 3 bases and the J gene end by 0 bases; junction bases not matched to a gene: 16. The CDR3 loop is CASSLRGPSGRRSSYNEQFF. CDR3 DNA: TGTGCCAGCAGCTTGCGGGGGCCTAGCGGGCGACGTAGCTCCTACAATGAGCAGTTCTTC.

The V and J genes are TRBV6-5 and TRBJ2-3; no clear D gene. Germline V gives CDR1 MNHEY, CDR2 SVGAGI. Trimming took 10 bases from V and 4 from J, leaving 9 bases between them. The CDR3 is made up of 11 amino acids. CDR3 amino acids: CATGRADTQYF. The CDR3 DNA follows: TGTGCCACCGGCCGGGCAGATACGCAGTATTTT.

This clonotype has more than one count but fewer than ten. The chain links TRBV5-5 to TRBJ2-5; TRBD2 matches at 8 bases. This CDR3 region has 13 residues. V gave up 7 bases and J gave up 4 bases; unmatched junction bases: 6. CDR1 and CDR2 from the germline V gene are SGHKS and YYEKEE (reference sequence). CDR3 sequence reads: CASRPSGGETQYF. In nucleotides, the CDR3 is TGTGCCAGCCGCCCCAGCGGGGGAGAGACCCAGTACTTC.

This clonotype was seen only once. The chain combines TRBV27 with TRBJ1-1; D not certain. The CDR3 runs to 13 residues. CDR1 is MNHEY and CDR2 is SMNVEV in the germline V gene (reference sequence). The V end was cut by 5 bases, the J end by 5 bases, with 12 bases between. CDR3 region: CASSLILGTEAFF. The CDR3 coding sequence is TGTGCCAGCAGTCTGATCCTTGGGACTGAAGCTTTCTTT.

This chain uses TRBV2 with TRBJ1-4; no definite D call. Trimming removed 3 bases at V and 8 bases at J, with 13 bases between. Germline V lookup: CDR1 SNHLY, CDR2 FYNNEI. The CDR3 is 14 residues long. The CDR3 DNA reads as TGTGCCAGCAGTGATCGCGTTACCGGAGAAAAACTGTTTTTT. It translates to CASSDRVTGEKLFF.

The V call is TRBV29-1, the J call TRBJ2-5, with D perhaps TRBD1 (6 bases). This CDR3 region has 12 residues. Trimming took off 7 bases at V and 1 base at J, with 10 bases between the two ends. Germline assignment: CDR1 SQVTM and CDR2 ANQGSEA. The CDR3 protein is CSGGTSQETQYF. CDR3 bases: TGCAGCGGTGGGACATCCCAAGAGACCCAGTACTTC.

V gene TRBV20-1 combines with J gene TRBJ2-7; 11 bases are shared with TRBD2. The CDR3 is made up of 16 amino acids. The germline V gene encodes CDR1 DFQATT and CDR2 SNEGSKA (reference sequence). V lost 6 bases, J lost 2 bases, and 12 bases stayed unmatched. CDR3 in amino acids: CSASPGVSGGAYEQYF. The CDR3 coding sequence is TGCAGTGCCTCACCTGGGGTTAGCGGGGGGGCCTACGAGCAGTACTTC.

This chain connects TRBV27 to TRBJ2-4; D is perhaps TRBD2 (6 bases). TRBJ2-7 explains the end of the DNA better; the J call may be wrong. CDR3 length: 15 amino acids. Germline V lookup: CDR1 MNHEY, CDR2 SMNVEV (reference sequence). DNA of the CDR3: TGTGCCAGCAGTTTATCGTCCGGGTGGGGGGACGAGCAGTACTTC. Translation: CASSLSSGWGDEQYF.

This clonotype was recorded a few times. The J gene is TRBJ2-5, the V gene TRBV9; 9 bases fit TRBD1. Unmatched junction bases numbered 7, after V lost 3 bases and J lost 4 bases. The CDR3 runs 15 residues. The germline CDR1 and CDR2 sequences are SGDLS and YYNGEE. The CDR3 reads CASSDHGQGIETQYF. In nucleotides, the CDR3 is TGTGCCAGCAGCGACCATGGACAGGGGATAGAGACCCAGTACTTC.

This clonotype turned up a few times. The chain links TRBV20-1 to TRBJ2-3; D might be TRBD2 (5 bases). Trimming shortened V by 5 bases and J by 0 bases, and 12 bases separated the two germline ends. The CDR3 is 14 amino acids. Per the germline V gene, CDR1 is DFQATT and CDR2 is SNEGSKA (reference sequence). The CDR3: CSALQRISTDTQYF. CDR3 nucleotides: TGCAGTGCTCTGCAGCGGATTAGCACAGATACGCAGTATTTT.

This clonotype was seen only once. The chain recombines TRBV12-3 or TRBV12-4 with TRBJ2-3, with D unresolved. V gave up 7 bases and J gave up 2 bases, with 13 bases separating them. The CDR3 totals 14 residues. The chain's CDR3 is CASTVSGPTDTQYF. In DNA form, the CDR3 reads TGTGCCAGCACCGTCAGTGGGCCCACAGATACGCAGTATTTT.

V usage is TRBV4-1 and J usage is TRBJ2-7, with 11 bases lining up with TRBD2. The CDR3 is 15 amino acids. J gave up 6 bases and V 2 bases, and 6 bases lay outside the gene matches. From germline, CDR1 is MGHRA and CDR2 YSYEKL. The chain's CDR3 is CASSQKLAGVIEQYF. CDR3 DNA: TGCGCCAGCAGCCAAAAACTAGCGGGGGTAATCGAGCAGTACTTC.

This clonotype was observed a few times. The chain has TRBV29-1 and TRBJ2-3; the match to TRBD2 covers 11 bases. J lost 3 bases, V lost 4 bases, and 3 bases had no gene match. Germline V CDR1 and CDR2: SQVTM, ANQGSEA. The CDR3 runs 14 residues. The CDR3 DNA reads TGCAGCGTTGCGACTAGCGGGAAGACAGATACGCAGTATTTT. This encodes CSVATSGKTDTQYF.